Sequencing of this T cell receptor (beta chain) was carried out in a study of blood T cell repertoires in COVID-19 (TCRdb year 2020). Looking at the study overall: The collaborator samples originated in the United States, Italy and Spain and spanned the acute and convalescent phases of COVID-19. The material from the prospective study consisted of cDNA or gDNA derived from T cells, B-cell-depleted T cells, or PBMCs. Deeply sampled blood TCRbeta repertoires from subjects exposed to, actively infected with, or recovered from COVID-19 were included in the dataset. The repertoires were released in a freely available public database intended as a resource for research on the immune response to SARS-CoV-2. Samples came from the ongoing ImmuneRACE study (first 160 participants) plus 1,254 subjects from 6 global collaborators. Nearly every sample came with metadata listing a de-identified subject ID, COVID-19 status, age in years and sex. HLA class I and class II types, where available, came from metadata supplied by the sample provider rather than from assay-based typing.

On this clone itself: Its antigen remains unidentified. No much larger clone exists at a distance of one base, and base qualities are not known.

Broad study findings and their caveats: How much clinical and demographic metadata was included differed by source and by participant, and the metadata was provided uncurated.

V was cut back by 0 bases and J by 3 bases, leaving a gap of 11 bases between them. Measured from the cysteine to the phenylalanine, the CDR3 is 15 residues long. Only the CDR3 region is kept as DNA, spanning 45 bases read in frame from base 1. CDR1 and CDR2 are read off the germline V gene as SGHRS and YFSETQ. In Seattle, one collaborating source enrolled patients while the infection was active and tracked those patients longitudinally over the course of disease. The collaborating institutions used their own protocols to collect whole blood in K2EDTA tubes. For TCRbeta analysis, collaborators shipped samples as frozen whole blood, isolated PBMCs, or DNA extracted from either of those sample types. TCRbeta CDR3 regions were amplified from genomic DNA by means of the immunoSEQ Assay, a bias-controlled multiplex PCR. From the authors' description of their analysis: Within the assay, amplification of reference gene primers was used to estimate how many nucleated cells each sample contained. Sequence reads were collapsed and filtered to measure the absolute abundance of every unique TCRbeta CDR3 rearrangement. For each sample, productive Simpson clonality was calculated as the square root of Simpson's diversity index over productive rearrangements. This immuneACCESS table, as held by TCRdb, lists in-frame sequences with V and J called but not all clones. Of the missing ones, under half trace to an unresolved V gene in checked studies; the others have no known cause. That table gives V, J and clone size, and the DNA gave D and trimming. The sample table contains some 70,000 clones; only one count was recorded for about 85% of them. The ten largest clones take up roughly 13% of the sample.

This receptor chain uses TRBV5-1 and TRBJ2-3; the D gene is possibly TRBD2, with 6 bases matching. Sample: peripheral blood. The receptor's source is a man in his fifties or sixties with COVID-19, enrolled during active disease. At the DNA level, the sequence is TGCGCCAGCAGCTTGGATGCGGGAACTACAGATACGCAGTATTTT. The translation is CASSLDAGTTDTQYF.